These 28 T cell receptor beta chains were all obtained from the same sample, sequenced in a study of T cells in localized non-small cell lung cancer. Using immunoSEQ multiplex PCR, the repertoire was profiled, and TCRdb retains in-frame clones only, with some absent. The sample lists 61,000 or so clones, around 86% occurring once. The material sequenced was peripheral blood, taken before any cancer treatment. The receptors derive from a woman aged 40 to 75 with stage I lung adenocarcinoma.

The chain joins TRBV27 to TRBJ2-5; TRBD1 aligns across 7 bases. The CDR3 has 16 residues. After removal of 5 bases from V and 9 bases from J, the junction contained 18 bases not matched to a gene. Germline-derived CDR1 and CDR2 are MNHEY and SMNVEV (reference sequence). In DNA form, the CDR3 reads TGTGCCAGCAGTCTTCGGACAGGCAACCGCCGAGATCCCCAGTACTTC. It specifies CASSLRTGNRRDPQYF.

The chain links TRBV5-1 to TRBJ1-2; D not resolved. The germline gives CDR1 SGHRS, CDR2 YFSETQ. The length of the CDR3 is 13 residues. The V end lost 5 bases, the J end lost 6 bases, and 14 bases lay between the germline ends. The CDR3 spells CASSTGNRDGYTF. The CDR3 bases are TGCGCCAGCAGTACGGGAAATCGGGATGGCTACACCTTC.

The V gene is TRBV15, the J gene TRBJ1-6; D gene unclear. From germline, CDR1 is LNHNV and CDR2 YYDKDF (reference sequence). This CDR3 has 15 amino acids. The ends were cut back, 4 bases at V and 4 bases at J, with 11 bases in the middle. This chain's CDR3 is CATSTSSVYNSPLHF. The CDR3 region has the DNA TGTGCCACCAGCACTTCGTCCGTTTATAATTCACCCCTCCACTTT. Full variable domain (remainder filled in from reference TRBV15 and TRBJ1-6): DAMVIQNPRYQVTQFGKPVTLSCSQTLNHNVMYWYQQKSSQAPKLLFHYYDKDFNNEADTPDNFQSRRPNTSFCFLDIRSPGLGDTAMYLCATSTSSVYNSPLHFGNGTRLTVT.

Turning to this clone: One end of the junction does not line up with germline, which may come from a read error. V gene TRBV10-3 combines with J gene TRBJ1-5; D not certain. This CDR3 contains 12 residues. Looked up from germline, CDR1 is ENHRY and CDR2 is SYGVKD. The CDR3 nucleotides read TGTGCCATCAGTGAGCCGGCCAAGGAATTAAATTTT. Its protein is CAISEPAKELNF.

This clone was counted between two and nine times. This sequence joins TRBV5-1 and TRBJ1-4; 7 bases fit TRBD1. CDR3 size: 14 residues. CDR1 is SGHRS and CDR2 is YFSETQ in the germline V gene. Germline trimming cut 4 bases from V and 6 bases from J; bases unmatched to any gene: 6. CDR3 nucleotides: TGCGCCAGCAGCGCGGGACAGCAATATGAAAAACTGTTTTTT. Translation: CASSAGQQYEKLFF.

The V and J genes are TRBV29-1 and TRBJ1-1, with a weak D call TRBD1 (6 bases). Germline V gene lookup returns CDR1 SQVTM and CDR2 ANQGSEA. CDR3 length equals 15 residues. The V end was cut by 3 bases, the J end by 0 bases, with 14 bases between. CDR3 region: CSVDWGRRMNTEAFF. In DNA, the CDR3 is TGCAGCGTTGACTGGGGGCGGAGGATGAACACTGAAGCTTTCTTT.

The gene calls are TRBV23-1 and TRBJ2-1; no firm D call. TRBV23-1 carries the ORF label, with uncertain function. Trimming took 8 bases from V and 0 from J, leaving 5 bases between them. The CDR3 extends over 12 amino acids. CDR3 coding DNA: TGCGCCAGCGTTCGCTCCTACAATGAGCAGTTCTTC. This sequence encodes CASVRSYNEQFF.

CDR3 loop: CASSPSGQGETQYF. CDR3 DNA sequence: TGTGCCAGCTCACCAAGCGGACAGGGGGAGACCCAGTACTTC. This chain joins TRBV18 and TRBJ2-5; 9 bases match TRBD1. Trimming took 2 bases from V and 5 from J; bases not matched to a gene: 3. This CDR3 spans 14 amino acids. The germline gives CDR1 KGHSH, CDR2 LQKENI.

The chain is built from TRBV19 and TRBJ2-1; D might be TRBD1 (5 bases). CDR1 is LNHDA, CDR2 SQIVND, per germline (reference sequence). CDR3 length: 13 amino acids. V was trimmed by 2 bases and J by 8 bases, leaving 10 bases between them. The CDR3 protein is CASSISRGDEQFF. CDR3 in DNA: TGTGCCAGTAGTATAAGTAGGGGCGATGAGCAGTTCTTC.

V usage is TRBV19 and J usage is TRBJ1-1, with TRBD1 matching over 8 bases. Per the germline V gene, CDR1 is LNHDA and CDR2 is SQIVND (reference sequence). V dropped 5 bases and J dropped 0; count of bases not matched to a gene: 11. The length of the CDR3 is 17 residues. CDR3 in amino acids: CASSPRTGIALNTEAFF. In DNA, the CDR3 is TGTGCCAGTAGTCCCCGGACAGGGATTGCCTTGAACACTGAAGCTTTCTTT.

The rearrangement links TRBV6-6 to TRBJ2-5; D remains unclear. Trimming removed 6 bases from V and 5 bases from J, with 13 bases in between. This CDR3 is 13 amino acids long. Germline V gene sequence: CDR1 MNHNY, CDR2 SVGAGI (reference sequence). CDR3 coding DNA: TGTGCCAGCAGCCTCCTTGGGTCGGAGACCCAGTACTTC. Translating it yields CASSLLGSETQYF.

This chain uses TRBV6-5 with TRBJ2-5; D is undetermined. Trimming left V 3 bases short and J 5 bases short, with 13 bases between. This CDR3 region has 14 residues. Looked up from germline, CDR1 is MNHEY and CDR2 is SVGAGI. DNA for the CDR3: TGTGCCAGCAGTTATTCGGCGATGGGGGAGACCCAGTACTTC. This gives the protein CASSYSAMGETQYF.

This chain joins TRBV5-1 and TRBJ2-1; no reliable D call. The germline V gene encodes CDR1 SGHRS and CDR2 YFSETQ. CDR3 size: 12 residues. Deletions cut 5 bases from V and 6 bases from J, with 9 bases between. CDR3 region: CASSNNGNEQFF. CDR3 in DNA: TGCGCCAGCAGTAATAACGGCAATGAGCAGTTCTTC.

The V call is TRBV2, the J call TRBJ2-1, with 8 bases fitting TRBD1. The CDR3 length is 14 residues. Germline values: CDR1 SNHLY, CDR2 FYNNEI. The V gene end was trimmed by 8 bases and the J gene end by 6 bases; junction bases not matched to a gene: 9. This chain's CDR3 is CASLQTGASNEQFF. CDR3 coding DNA: TGTGCCAGCCTACAGACAGGGGCTTCCAATGAGCAGTTCTTC.

This clone was picked up one time. V usage is TRBV5-6 and J usage is TRBJ1-2; tentative D call: TRBD1 (5 bases). V dropped 5 bases and J dropped 6 bases, with 17 bases sitting between them. The germline CDR1 and CDR2 sequences are SGHDT and YYEEEE. This CDR3 is built from 14 residues. The CDR3 here is CASSPIPGQDGYTF. CDR3 in DNA: TGTGCCAGCAGTCCGATCCCGGGGCAGGATGGCTACACCTTC.

The genes are TRBV7-9 and TRBJ2-1; tentatively, D is TRBD1 (6 bases). V lost 3 bases, J lost 8 bases, and 20 bases lay in between. CDR1 is SEHNR and CDR2 is FQNEAQ in the germline V gene (reference sequence). The CDR3 spans 16 residues. This CDR3 is CASSFPLQGLKDEQFF. In nucleotides, the CDR3 is TGTGCCAGCAGCTTCCCCCTACAGGGTTTAAAGGATGAGCAGTTCTTC.

This clone was detected ten times or more. CDR3 protein: CSARGATEAFF. The CDR3 region has the DNA TGCAGTGCTAGAGGGGCCACTGAAGCTTTCTTT. V is TRBV20-1 and J is TRBJ1-1; no reliable D call. This CDR3 spans 11 amino acids. V was shortened by 1 base and J by 4 bases, with 4 bases between the two germline ends. Germline CDR1 reads DFQATT; CDR2 reads SNEGSKA (reference sequence).

The rearrangement links TRBV10-3 to TRBJ1-2; 8 bases match TRBD1. V lost 0 bases to trimming and J lost 0 bases; unmatched junction nucleotides: 15. This CDR3 contains 20 residues. Germline CDR1 ENHRY, CDR2 SYGVKD. The DNA for the CDR3 is TGTGCCATCAGTGAGTCCCATGGACAGGGTTCACAATATACTAACTATGGCTACACCTTC. Protein product: CAISESHGQGSQYTNYGYTF.

This chain connects TRBV5-6 to TRBJ1-1; no definite D call. Germline loops: CDR1 SGHDT, CDR2 YYEEEE. V was pared by 5 bases and J by 0 bases, with 8 bases between. This CDR3 has 13 amino acids. The CDR3 protein is CASRRAVNTEAFF. For the CDR3, the DNA is TGTGCCAGCAGACGGGCGGTGAACACTGAAGCTTTCTTT.

The chain is built from TRBV19 and TRBJ2-3, with 12 bases aligning to TRBD2. The CDR3 contains 13 residues. J lost 3 bases, V lost 9 bases, and 1 base had no gene match. CDR1 is LNHDA and CDR2 is SQIVND in the germline V gene (reference sequence). Written as DNA, the CDR3 is TGTGCCAGCGGACTAGCGGGAACAGATACGCAGTATTTT. This sequence encodes CASGLAGTDTQYF.

The rearrangement links TRBV7-9 to TRBJ1-6, with 10 bases aligning to TRBD1. The CDR3 spans 15 residues. Unmatched junction bases numbered 5, after V lost 1 base and J lost 11 bases. From germline, CDR1 is SEHNR and CDR2 FQNEAQ (reference sequence). The CDR3 DNA is TGTGCCAGCAGCTTAGGTGGGACAGGGGATCCACCCCTCCACTTT. Its translation: CASSLGGTGDPPLHF.

The chain combines TRBV4-3 with TRBJ1-2; possible D gene TRBD1, 5 bases. The CDR3 runs 15 residues. CDR1 and CDR2 from the germline V gene are LGHNA and YSLEER. Trimming shortened V by 1 base and J by 7 bases, and 16 bases separated the two germline ends. The CDR3 DNA follows: TGCGCCAGCAGCCAAGCGGGCGGGGCGGGCGTTGGCTACACCTTC. It specifies CASSQAGGAGVGYTF.

V and J are TRBV6-5 and TRBJ1-3; D is unresolved. The germline V gene encodes CDR1 MNHEY and CDR2 SVGAGI. The CDR3 contains 15 residues. The V end was cut by 6 bases, the J end by 0 bases, with 12 bases between. The CDR3 DNA reads TGTGCCAGCAGCCCGAGCTGGAGCTCTGGAAACACCATATATTTT. Its protein is CASSPSWSSGNTIYF.

The chain uses TRBV27 and TRBJ2-3; 7 bases fit TRBD2. Per germline, CDR1 MNHEY and CDR2 SMNVEV (reference sequence). The CDR3 consists of 15 residues. The V gene end was trimmed by 1 base and the J gene end by 4 bases; junction bases not matched to a gene: 5. As DNA, the CDR3 is TGTGCCAGCAGTTTATACAGCGGGGTTGCAGATACGCAGTATTTT. Encoded protein: CASSLYSGVADTQYF.

In this sample, this clone turned up a few times. The chain links TRBV7-9 to TRBJ2-7; D unresolved. This CDR3 is 12 amino acids long. The ends were cut back, 1 base at V and 3 bases at J, with 4 bases in the middle. Germline loops: CDR1 SEHNR, CDR2 FQNEAQ (reference sequence). The CDR3 DNA sequence: TGTGCCAGCAGCTTAGGAAGCTACGAGCAGTACTTC. Translation: CASSLGSYEQYF.

V gene TRBV2 combines with J gene TRBJ1-2; TRBD1 matches 8 bases. Germline CDR1 SNHLY, CDR2 FYNNEI. V gave up 7 bases and J gave up 8 bases; unmatched junction bases: 15. The CDR3 is made up of 15 amino acids. The CDR3 DNA reads as TGTGCCAGCAATCCCATAGGACAGGGTTATAGCGGCTACACCTTC. Protein sequence: CASNPIGQGYSGYTF.

The J gene is TRBJ2-2, the V gene TRBV2; D remains unclear. The CDR3 is 14 residues long. The V end lost 5 bases, the J end lost 2 bases, and 9 bases lay between the germline ends. Germline assignment: CDR1 SNHLY and CDR2 FYNNEI. The CDR3 spells CASSPDSNTGELFF. In DNA, the CDR3 is TGTGCCAGCAGTCCCGACTCTAACACCGGGGAGCTGTTTTTT.

The chain is built from TRBV18 and TRBJ2-1, with D perhaps assigned TRBD1 or TRBD2 (5 bases each). The CDR3 runs to 13 residues. Germline V gene data show CDR1 as KGHSH and CDR2 as LQKENI. V lost 3 bases and J lost 6, with 9 bases in between. This CDR3 reads CASSPAGTNEQFF. CDR3 nucleotides: TGTGCCAGCTCACCCGCCGGGACCAATGAGCAGTTCTTC.